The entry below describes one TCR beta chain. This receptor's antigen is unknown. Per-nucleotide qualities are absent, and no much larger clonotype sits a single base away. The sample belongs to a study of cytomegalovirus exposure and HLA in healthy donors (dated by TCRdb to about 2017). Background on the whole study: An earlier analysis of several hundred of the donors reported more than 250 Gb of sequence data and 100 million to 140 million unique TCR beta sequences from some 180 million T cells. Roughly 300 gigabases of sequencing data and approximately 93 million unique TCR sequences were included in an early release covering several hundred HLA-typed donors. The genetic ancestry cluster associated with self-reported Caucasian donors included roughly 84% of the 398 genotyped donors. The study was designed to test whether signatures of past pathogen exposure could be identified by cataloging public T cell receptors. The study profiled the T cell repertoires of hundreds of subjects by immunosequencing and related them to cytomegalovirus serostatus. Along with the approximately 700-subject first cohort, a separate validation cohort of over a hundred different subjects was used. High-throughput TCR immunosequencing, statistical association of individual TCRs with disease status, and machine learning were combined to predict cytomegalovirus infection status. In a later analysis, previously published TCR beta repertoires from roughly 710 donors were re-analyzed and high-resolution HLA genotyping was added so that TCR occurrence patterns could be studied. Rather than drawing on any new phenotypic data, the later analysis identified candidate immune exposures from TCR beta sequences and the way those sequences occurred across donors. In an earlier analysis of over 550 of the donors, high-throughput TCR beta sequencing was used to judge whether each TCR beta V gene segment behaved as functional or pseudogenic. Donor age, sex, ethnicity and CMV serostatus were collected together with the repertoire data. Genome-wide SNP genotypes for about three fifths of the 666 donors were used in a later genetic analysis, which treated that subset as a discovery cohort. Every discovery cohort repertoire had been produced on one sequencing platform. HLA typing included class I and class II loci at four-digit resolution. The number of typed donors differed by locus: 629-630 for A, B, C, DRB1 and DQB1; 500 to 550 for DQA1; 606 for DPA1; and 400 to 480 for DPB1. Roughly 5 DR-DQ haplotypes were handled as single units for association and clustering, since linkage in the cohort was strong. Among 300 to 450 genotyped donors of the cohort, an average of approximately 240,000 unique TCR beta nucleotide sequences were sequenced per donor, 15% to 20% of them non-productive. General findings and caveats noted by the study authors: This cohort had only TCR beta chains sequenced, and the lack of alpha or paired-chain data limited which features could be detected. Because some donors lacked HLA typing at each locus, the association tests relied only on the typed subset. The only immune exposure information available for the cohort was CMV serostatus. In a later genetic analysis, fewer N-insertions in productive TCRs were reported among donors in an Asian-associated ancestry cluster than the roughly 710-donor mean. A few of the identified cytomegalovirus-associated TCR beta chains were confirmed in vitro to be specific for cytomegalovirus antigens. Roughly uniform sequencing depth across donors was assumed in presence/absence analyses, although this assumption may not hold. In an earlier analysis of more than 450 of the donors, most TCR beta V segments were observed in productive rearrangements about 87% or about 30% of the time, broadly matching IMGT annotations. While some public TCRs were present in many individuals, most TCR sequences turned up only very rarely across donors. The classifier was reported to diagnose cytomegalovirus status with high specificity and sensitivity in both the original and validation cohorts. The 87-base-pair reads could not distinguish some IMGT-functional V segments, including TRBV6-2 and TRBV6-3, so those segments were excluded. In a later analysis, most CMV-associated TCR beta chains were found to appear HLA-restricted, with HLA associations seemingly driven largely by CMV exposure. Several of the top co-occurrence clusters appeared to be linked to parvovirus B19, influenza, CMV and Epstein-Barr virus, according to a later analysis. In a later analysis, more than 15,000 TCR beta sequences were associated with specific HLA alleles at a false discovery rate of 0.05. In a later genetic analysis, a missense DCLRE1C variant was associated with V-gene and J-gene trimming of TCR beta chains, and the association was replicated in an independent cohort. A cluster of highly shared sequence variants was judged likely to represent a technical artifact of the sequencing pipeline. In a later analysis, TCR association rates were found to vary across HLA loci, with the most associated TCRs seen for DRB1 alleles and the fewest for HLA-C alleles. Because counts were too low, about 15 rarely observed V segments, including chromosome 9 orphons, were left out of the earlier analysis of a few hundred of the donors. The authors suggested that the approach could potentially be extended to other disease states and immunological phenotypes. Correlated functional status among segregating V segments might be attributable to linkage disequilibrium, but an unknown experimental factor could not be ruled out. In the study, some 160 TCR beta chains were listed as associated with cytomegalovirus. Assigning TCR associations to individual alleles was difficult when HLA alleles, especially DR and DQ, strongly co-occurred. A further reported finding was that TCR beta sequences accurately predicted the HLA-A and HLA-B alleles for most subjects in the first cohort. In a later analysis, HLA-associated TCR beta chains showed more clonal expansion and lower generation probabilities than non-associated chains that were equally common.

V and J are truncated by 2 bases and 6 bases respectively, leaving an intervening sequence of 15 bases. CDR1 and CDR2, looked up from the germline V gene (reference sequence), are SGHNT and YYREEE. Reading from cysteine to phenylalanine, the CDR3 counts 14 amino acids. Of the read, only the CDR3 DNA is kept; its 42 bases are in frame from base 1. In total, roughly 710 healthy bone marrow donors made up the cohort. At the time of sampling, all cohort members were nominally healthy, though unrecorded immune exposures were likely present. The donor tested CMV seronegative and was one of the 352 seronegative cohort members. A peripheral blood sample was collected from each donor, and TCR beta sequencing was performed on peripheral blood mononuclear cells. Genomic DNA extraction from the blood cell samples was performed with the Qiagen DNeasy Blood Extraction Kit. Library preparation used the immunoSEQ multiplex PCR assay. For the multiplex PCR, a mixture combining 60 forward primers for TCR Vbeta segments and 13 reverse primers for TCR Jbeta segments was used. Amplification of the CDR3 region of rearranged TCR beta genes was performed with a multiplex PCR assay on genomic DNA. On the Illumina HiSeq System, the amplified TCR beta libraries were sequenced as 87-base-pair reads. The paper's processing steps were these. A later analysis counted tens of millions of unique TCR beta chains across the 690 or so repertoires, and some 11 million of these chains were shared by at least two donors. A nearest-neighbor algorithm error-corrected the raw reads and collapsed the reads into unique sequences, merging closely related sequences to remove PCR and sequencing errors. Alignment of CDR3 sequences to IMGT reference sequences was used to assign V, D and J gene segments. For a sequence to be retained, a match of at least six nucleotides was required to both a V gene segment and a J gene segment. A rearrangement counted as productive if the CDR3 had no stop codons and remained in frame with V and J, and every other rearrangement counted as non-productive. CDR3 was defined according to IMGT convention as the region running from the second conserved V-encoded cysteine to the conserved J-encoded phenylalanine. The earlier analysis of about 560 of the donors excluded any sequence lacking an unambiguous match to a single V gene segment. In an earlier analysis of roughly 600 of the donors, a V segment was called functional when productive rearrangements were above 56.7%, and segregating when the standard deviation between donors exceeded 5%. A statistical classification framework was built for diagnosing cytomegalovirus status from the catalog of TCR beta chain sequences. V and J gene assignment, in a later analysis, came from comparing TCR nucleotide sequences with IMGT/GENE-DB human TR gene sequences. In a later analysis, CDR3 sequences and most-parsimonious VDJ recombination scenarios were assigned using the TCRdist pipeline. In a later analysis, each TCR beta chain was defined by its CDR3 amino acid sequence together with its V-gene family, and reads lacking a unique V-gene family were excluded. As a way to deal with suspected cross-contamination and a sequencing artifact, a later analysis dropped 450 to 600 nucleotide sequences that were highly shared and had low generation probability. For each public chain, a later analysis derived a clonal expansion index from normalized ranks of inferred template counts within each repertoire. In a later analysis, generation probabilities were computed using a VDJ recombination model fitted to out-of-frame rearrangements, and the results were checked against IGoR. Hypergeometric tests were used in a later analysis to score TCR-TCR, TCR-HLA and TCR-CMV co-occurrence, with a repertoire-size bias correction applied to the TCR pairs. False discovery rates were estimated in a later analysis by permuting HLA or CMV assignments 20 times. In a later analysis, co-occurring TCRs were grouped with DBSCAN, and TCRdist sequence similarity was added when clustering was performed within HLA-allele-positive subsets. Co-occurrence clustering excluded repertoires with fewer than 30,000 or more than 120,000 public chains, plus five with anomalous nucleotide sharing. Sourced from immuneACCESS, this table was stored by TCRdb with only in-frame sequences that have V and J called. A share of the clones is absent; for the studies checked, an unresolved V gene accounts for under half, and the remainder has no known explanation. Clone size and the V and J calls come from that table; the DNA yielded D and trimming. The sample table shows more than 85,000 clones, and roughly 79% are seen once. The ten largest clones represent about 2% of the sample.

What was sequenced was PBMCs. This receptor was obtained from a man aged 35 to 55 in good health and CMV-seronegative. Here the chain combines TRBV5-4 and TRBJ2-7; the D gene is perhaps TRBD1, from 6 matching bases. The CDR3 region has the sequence CASSFSFGGGEQYF. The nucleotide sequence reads TGTGCCAGCAGCTTTTCCTTTGGGGGCGGCGAGCAGTACTTC.